These T cell receptor beta chains were read from a single sample in a study of T cells in Graves' hyperthyroidism and ophthalmopathy. Via MiXCR, TCRdb re-called the multiplex PCR reads, giving one row per CDR3 protein. Here the sample spans approximately 350,000 distinct CDR3 sequences, roughly 15% being singletons. Sequenced material: blood. These receptors originate from a woman between 55 and 75 years old with Graves' ophthalmopathy. CDR3s include the opening cysteine and the closing phenylalanine or tryptophan. A D gene is named only where the DNA matches it firmly. Some rows have no size entry. The others give once, few or many, or a class for an expanded clone.

>TRBV12-3/TRBV12-4|TRBJ2-4|many|TRBD1
TGTGCCAGCAGAACACAGGGGGCCAAAAACATTCAGTACTTC
CASRTQGAKNIQYF
>TRBV5-4|TRBJ2-5|.|TRBD2
TGTGCCAGCAGCTTGGATCTAGCGGGGGCCCGTCAGTACTTC
CASSLDLAGARQYF
>TRBV18|TRBJ2-7|.|.
TGTGCCAGCTCACCATATAGCGGCTACGAGCAGTACTTC
CASSPYSGYEQYF
>TRBV20-1|TRBJ2-3|many|.
TGCAGTGCTAGACCCTCGGGGCCAGATACGCAGTATTTT
CSARPSGPDTQYF
>TRBV19|TRBJ2-1|few|.
TGTGCCAGTAGTATAGGACGGGTTTTGGTCCACAATGAGCAGTTCTTC
CASSIGRVLVHNEQFF
>TRBV7-2|TRBJ2-1|many|TRBD2
TGTGCCAGCAGCCCGAGGGGACTAGCGAGTTACAATGAGCAGTTCTTC
CASSPRGLASYNEQFF
>TRBV18|TRBJ1-5|many|.
TGTGCCAGCTCTCCGGGTCTTCCCGAGCCCCAGCATTTT
CASSPGLPEPQHF
>TRBV15|TRBJ2-2|few|.
TGTGCCACCAGCAGAGTCGACACCAGGGGCGGGGAGCTGTTTTTT
CATSRVDTRGGELFF
>TRBV19|TRBJ1-6|few|.
TGTGCCAGCAATCGCGTCGGCCAAAATTCACCCCTCCACTTT
CASNRVGQNSPLHF
>TRBV19|TRBJ1-5|.|.
TGTGCCAGTAGTATTTGGGCGTTAACGGGTCTTCAGCCCCAGCATTTT
CASSIWALTGLQPQHF
>TRBV3-1|TRBJ1-2|many|TRBD1
TGTGCCAGCAGCACCGGGACAGGGCATGGCTACACCTTC
CASSTGTGHGYTF
>TRBV19|TRBJ2-3|.|.
TGTGCCAGTAGAGCTCAATTGGGCTCGGATACGCAGTATTTT
CASRAQLGSDTQYF
>TRBV3-1|TRBJ2-2|.|TRBD2
TGTGCCAGCAGCCCCCGGACTAGCGGAGGCGCCACCGGGGAGCTGTTTTTT
CASSPRTSGGATGELFF